This TCR beta chain was observed in a study of T cell repertoires in cytomegalovirus infection. Background on the study: Evidence of both CMV infection and a matching HLA type came from public TCR beta signatures.

Findings and limits, study-wide: Within the response measured ex vivo, HLA-C-restricted CMV-specific TCR beta clonotypes were dominant.

TCRdb independently ran MiXCR on the reads; one entry per CDR3 protein. The table includes 200,000 or so distinct CDR3 sequences, around two fifths detected once. This clonotype was detected a few times. As yet, its antigen is unknown. V was clipped by 4 bases and J by 2 bases, with 18 bases between them. CDR1 is SGHVS and CDR2 is FQNEAQ in the germline V gene. The CDR3 is 17 residues long. This sequence was found in a human donor in good health (CMV status not recorded). Some clones in this sample may be carry-over from other donors' samples. The input for sequencing was CD8+ T cells from cultured PBMCs, taken from culture after CMV antigen stimulation. J is TRBJ2-1 and V is TRBV7-8; D unresolved. Here the CDR3 DNA reads TGTGCCAGCAGCTCCTCGCGCGCACAGCGCCCCTACAATGAGCAGTTCTTC. Protein: CASSSSRAQRPYNEQFF.